The T cell receptor beta chain under discussion was sequenced for a study of patients and donors after allogeneic stem cell transplantation. The table lists this clonotype with a few counts. This CDR3 comprises 17 residues. Germline lookup yields CDR1 MNHEY and CDR2 SVGAGI. Trimming pared 6 bases from V and 4 bases from J, leaving 24 bases between. TCRdb recomputed calls from the RT-PCR reads with MiXCR, one row per CDR3 protein. The sample carries roughly 960,000 distinct CDR3 sequences, 15% to 20% recorded once. Source material: blood, either unsorted or a sorted T cell fraction (not recorded which). The V gene is TRBV6-5, the J gene TRBJ1-2, with D possibly TRBD1 on 5 matching bases. This receptor was taken from a human donor who was either an allogeneic HSCT recipient or a stem cell or donor lymphocyte infusion donor (not recorded which). It is not recorded whose cells these are; they may come from a transplant donor. The DNA for the CDR3 is TGTGCCAGCAGATACGATCCCCGGGACCCCGATACCTATGGCTACACCTTC. Translating it yields CASRYDPRDPDTYGYTF.